Listed below are T cell receptor beta chains from one sample, sequenced in a study of technical replicates of blood from a handful of donors. Profiling relied on immunoSEQ multiplex PCR, and the TCRdb table lists in-frame clones only, not all of them. The sample lists 75,000 to 95,000 clones, around 90% occurring once. The sample comprised T cells isolated from PBMCs. The receptors were gathered from a human donor in good health. Both conserved end residues are part of each CDR3. Each record gives: D gene, clone size, V gene, CDR3 length, J gene, CDR3 protein, CDR3 DNA. D genes are given only for firm matches. A row's size may be missing; if present it is once, few, many or a size class.

>TRBD1|-|TRBV5-4|18|TRBJ2-5
CASRSSGTGSSVQETQYF
TGTGCCAGCAGGTCGTCCGGGACAGGGTCTTCCGTCCAAGAGACCCAGTACTTC
>TRBD2|-|TRBV6-5|15|TRBJ2-5
CASSYSLAGSETQYF
TGTGCCAGCAGTTATTCGCTAGCGGGGAGTGAGACCCAGTACTTC
>-|-|TRBV7-9|13|TRBJ2-2
CASSSGNTGELFF
TGTGCCAGCAGCTCAGGGAACACCGGGGAGCTGTTTTTT
>-|-|TRBV4-1|13|TRBJ1-3
CASSQDPGNTIYF
TGCGCCAGCAGCCAAGACCCGGGGAACACCATATATTTT
>-|-|TRBV27|16|TRBJ2-5
CASSLRQGGAEETQYF
TGTGCCAGCAGTTTACGACAGGGAGGTGCCGAAGAGACCCAGTACTTC
>-|-|TRBV29-1|12|TRBJ1-1
CSVGGENTEAFF
TGCAGCGTTGGAGGAGAAAACACTGAAGCTTTCTTT
>TRBD1|once|TRBV7-9|16|TRBJ1-2
CASSSPRTGTGNGYTF
TGTGCCAGCAGCTCCCCCCGAACTGGGACAGGGAATGGCTACACCTTC
>TRBD2|-|TRBV6-1|14|TRBJ2-1
CASRLSGGANEQFF
TGTGCCAGCAGGCTTAGCGGGGGGGCGAATGAGCAGTTCTTC
>TRBD2|-|TRBV19|15|TRBJ2-1
CASSVAGGPGNEQFF
TGTGCCAGTAGTGTAGCGGGAGGGCCAGGAAATGAGCAGTTCTTC
>-|few|TRBV25-1|12|TRBJ1-1
CASRTGNTEAFF
TGTGCCAGCAGGACAGGGAACACTGAAGCTTTCTTT
>TRBD2|-|TRBV28|15|TRBJ2-7
CASTGLAVSSYEQYF
TGTGCCAGCACCGGTCTAGCGGTGAGCTCCTACGAGCAGTACTTC
>-|few|TRBV5-1|18|TRBJ2-2
CASSLDWRGPSYTGELFF
TGCGCCAGCAGCTTGGACTGGCGGGGGCCCTCGTACACCGGGGAGCTGTTTTTT
>-|-|TRBV18|14|TRBJ2-7
CASSQGGSDYEQYF
TGTGCCAGCTCACAGGGAGGATCCGATTACGAGCAGTACTTC
>-|-|TRBV6-5|12|TRBJ2-7
CASGGQSYEQYF
TGTGCCAGCGGCGGTCAATCCTACGAGCAGTACTTC
>-|-|TRBV7-9|15|TRBJ1-4
CASSFPDEGNEKLFF
TGTGCCAGCAGCTTCCCGGACGAGGGCAATGAAAAACTGTTTTTT
>-|-|TRBV29-1|14|TRBJ1-3
CSVIQGRSGNTIYF
TGCAGCGTGATACAGGGACGCTCTGGAAACACCATATATTTT
>-|few|TRBV27|13|TRBJ1-1
CASSLAGRTEAFF
TGTGCCAGCAGTTTGGCGGGGAGGACTGAAGCTTTCTTT
>-|-|TRBV28|12|TRBJ1-5
CASSFGFQPQHF
TGTGCCAGCAGTTTCGGGTTTCAGCCCCAGCATTTT
>TRBD1|-|TRBV29-1|15|TRBJ1-3
CSVSHRDRATNTIYF
TGCAGCGTGTCACACCGGGACAGGGCAACTAACACCATATATTTT
>TRBD2|-|TRBV2|16|TRBJ2-1
CASSGIGLAAYNEQFF
TGTGCCAGCAGTGGAATAGGACTAGCGGCCTACAATGAGCAGTTCTTC
>-|-|TRBV19|14|TRBJ2-2
CASSITGFTGELFF
TGTGCCAGTAGTATAACAGGGTTCACCGGGGAGCTGTTTTTT
>-|-|TRBV4-2|17|TRBJ2-7
CASSQGGAGASSYEQYF
TGTGCCAGCAGCCAAGGTGGGGCGGGGGCGAGCTCCTACGAGCAGTACTTC
>-|few|TRBV19|12|TRBJ2-7
CASSPRGNEQYF
TGTGCCAGTAGTCCCCGGGGAAACGAGCAGTACTTC
>-|-|TRBV9|15|TRBJ2-5
CASSVGGRVGETQYF
TGTGCCAGCAGCGTAGGAGGGCGTGTGGGAGAGACCCAGTACTTC
>-|few|TRBV5-1|15|TRBJ1-5
CASSLGTDRHQPQHF
TGCGCCAGCAGCTTGGGGACAGATAGGCATCAGCCCCAGCATTTT
>-|-|TRBV7-2|13|TRBJ1-1
CASSYSGNTEAFF
TGTGCCAGCAGCTATAGTGGGAACACTGAAGCTTTCTTT
>TRBD1|few|TRBV5-1|15|TRBJ1-4
CASSIWGTGDEKLFF
TGCGCCAGCAGCATCTGGGGGACAGGGGACGAAAAACTGTTTTTT
>-|-|TRBV5-1|16|TRBJ1-2
CASSRGTGSPNYGYTF
TGCGCCAGCAGTCGGGGCACAGGGAGCCCCAACTATGGCTACACCTTC
>TRBD2|-|TRBV9|15|TRBJ2-1
CASSVSGRAYNEQFF
TGTGCCAGCAGCGTTAGCGGGAGGGCCTACAATGAGCAGTTCTTC
>TRBD2|once|TRBV7-8|16|TRBJ2-7
CASSTLLAGKVYEQYF
TGTGCCAGCAGCACCCTACTAGCGGGAAAAGTGTACGAGCAGTACTTC
>TRBD1|-|TRBV7-8|18|TRBJ1-2
CASSFVGHGPRTGGGYTF
TGTGCCAGCAGCTTCGTGGGCCATGGTCCGAGGACAGGGGGTGGCTACACCTTC
>-|-|TRBV6-5|15|TRBJ2-7
CASTLTGAGEYEQYF
TGTGCCAGCACCCTTACGGGGGCGGGAGAGTACGAGCAGTACTTC
>-|-|TRBV28|12|TRBJ2-3
CASSFGVGPQYF
TGTGCCAGCAGTTTCGGGGTCGGTCCGCAGTATTTT
>-|-|TRBV7-9|15|TRBJ2-1
CASSLAATRTGEQFF
TGTGCCAGCAGCTTAGCAGCGACTAGGACGGGTGAGCAGTTCTTC
>TRBD2|-|TRBV27|16|TRBJ2-3
CASSLSSSGGLDTQYF
TGTGCCAGCAGTTTATCGTCTTCGGGGGGGCTCGATACGCAGTATTTT
>TRBD1|-|TRBV7-9|16|TRBJ1-1
CASSFSEGEQGQVAFF
TGTGCCAGCAGCTTCTCTGAAGGGGAACAGGGGCAGGTAGCTTTCTTT
>TRBD2|-|TRBV2|14|TRBJ2-5
CASTLAGMGETQYF
TGTGCCAGCACCCTAGCGGGGATGGGGGAGACCCAGTACTTC
>-|-|TRBV11-2|15|TRBJ2-7
CASSLRQPTFYEQYF
TGTGCCAGCAGCCTGCGTCAGCCGACATTCTACGAGCAGTACTTC
>TRBD1|-|TRBV4-2|15|TRBJ2-7
CASSQARTGSYEQYF
TGTGCCAGCAGCCAAGCAAGGACAGGTAGCTACGAGCAGTACTTC
>TRBD1|-|TRBV18|17|TRBJ1-1
CASSPNPYRGRGTEAFF
TGTGCCAGCTCACCAAACCCCTACAGGGGGCGCGGTACTGAAGCTTTCTTT
>-|-|TRBV7-9|15|TRBJ1-2
CASSLAPVLLYGYTF
TGTGCCAGCAGCTTAGCGCCGGTACTGTTATATGGCTACACCTTC
>-|once|TRBV5-4|14|TRBJ2-7
CASSRRGEGYEQYF
TGTGCCAGCAGCCGCAGGGGAGAGGGTTACGAGCAGTACTTC